Below, 23 T cell receptor beta chains from the same sample are listed, as sequenced in a study of T-cell reconstitution after alpha-beta-depleted transplantation in children. Preparation of the TCRbeta library used unique molecular identifiers. TCRdb called the PCR reads again in MiXCR, with one record for every CDR3 protein. The repertoire holds 700,000 to 950,000 distinct CDR3 sequences, with around 17% as singletons. Sequences were derived from PBMCs, mostly from graft donor cells, sampled 360 days after TCRalphabeta/CD19-depleted stem cell transplant. These TCRs come from a male patient younger than 18 who had a stem cell transplant for acute lymphoblastic leukemia, so the T cells may come from the graft donor.

This clonotype was seen more than once but under ten times. The CDR3 reads CSVGTSGRPNEQFF. CDR3 bases: TGCAGCGTTGGGACTAGCGGGCGCCCCAATGAGCAGTTCTTC. This chain uses TRBV29-1 with TRBJ2-1, with 11 bases fitting TRBD2. CDR3 length equals 14 residues. Germline trimming cut 4 bases from V and 6 bases from J; bases unmatched to any gene: 5. In germline, CDR1 is SQVTM, CDR2 ANQGSEA.

The chain links TRBV2 to TRBJ1-1; D may be TRBD1 (5 bases). Deletions cut 5 bases from V and 9 bases from J, with 13 bases between. The germline V gene encodes CDR1 SNHLY and CDR2 FYNNEI. CDR3 length equals 12 residues. The CDR3, as DNA: TGTGCCAGCAGTAGCCGGGACGGCAAAGCTTTCTTT. Its protein product is CASSSRDGKAFF. The full variable domain, with the rest looked up from reference TRBV2 and TRBJ1-1, is EPEVTQTPSHQVTQMGQEVILRCVPISNHLYFYWYRQILGQKVEFLVSFYNNEISEKSEIFDDQFSVERPDGSNFTLKIRSTKLEDSAMYFCASSSRDGKAFFGQGTRLTVV.

The chain couples TRBV20-1 to TRBJ2-3; TRBD2 might be the D (6 bases). CDR1 is DFQATT, CDR2 SNEGSKA, per germline (reference sequence). The CDR3 is made up of 14 amino acids. V lost 3 bases to trimming and J lost 4 bases, with 14 bases between them. Written as DNA, the CDR3 is TGCAGTGCTAGTTATCGGGAGTGGGCAGATACGCAGTATTTT. This sequence encodes CSASYREWADTQYF.

This chain links TRBV20-1 with TRBJ2-2; no firm D call. The germline gives CDR1 DFQATT, CDR2 SNEGSKA (reference sequence). V lost 6 bases, J lost 3 bases, and 14 bases lay in between. This CDR3 comprises 14 residues. CDR3 bases: TGCAGTGCGGACCGGAGTTGGGACACCGGGGAGCTGTTTTTT. This codes for CSADRSWDTGELFF.

The chain has TRBV21-1 and TRBJ2-3. TRBV21-1 represents a pseudogene. The length of the CDR3 is 13 residues. The CDR3 is CASSKSRTDTQYF. The CDR3 nucleotides are TGTGCCAGCAGCAAAAGTCGTACAGATACGCAGTATTTT.

The chain uses TRBV29-1 and TRBJ2-1; the match to TRBD2 covers 15 bases. The germline V gene encodes CDR1 SQVTM and CDR2 ANQGSEA. This CDR3 spans 14 amino acids. With V trimmed by 6 bases and J by 7 bases, 4 bases remained unmatched. CDR3: CSVKGLAGGNEQFF. DNA for the CDR3: TGCAGCGTGAAAGGACTAGCGGGAGGGAATGAGCAGTTCTTC.

The chain recombines TRBV20-1 with TRBJ2-1; a possible D gene is TRBD2 (5 bases). Germline lookup yields CDR1 DFQATT and CDR2 SNEGSKA (reference sequence). The CDR3 runs 13 residues. V shed 2 bases and J shed 4 bases, with 9 bases lying between them. The chain's CDR3 is CSARKLVYNEQFF. The CDR3 DNA sequence: TGCAGTGCTAGAAAACTAGTTTACAATGAGCAGTTCTTC.

In its sample, this clonotype was seen a few times. The chain uses TRBV5-6 and TRBJ2-3; a possible D gene is TRBD1 (5 bases). This CDR3 spans 15 amino acids. The V end was cut by 4 bases, the J end by 0 bases, with 12 bases between. Germline CDR1 reads SGHDT; CDR2 reads YYEEEE. In nucleotides, the CDR3 is TGTGCCAGCAGCGGCAGGGTTTTAAGCACAGATACGCAGTATTTT. This translates into CASSGRVLSTDTQYF.

This clonotype showed up just a few times. The chain is built from TRBV12-3 or TRBV12-4 and TRBJ2-7; 9 nucleotides agree with TRBD1. The CDR3 is made up of 14 amino acids. Trimming removed 6 bases from V and 5 bases from J; junction bases left unmatched: 8. The CDR3 sequence: CASRMDRGKNEQYF. The CDR3 nucleotides read TGTGCCAGCAGAATGGACAGGGGAAAAAACGAGCAGTACTTC.

The chain uses TRBV20-1 and TRBJ2-7, with TRBD2 matching over 12 bases. Germline-derived CDR1 and CDR2 are DFQATT and SNEGSKA (reference sequence). The CDR3 covers 15 residues. V trimming: 6 bases; J trimming: 3 bases; junction bases outside the gene matches: 9. The CDR3 nucleotides are TGCAGTGCCCCCTCCGCGACTAGCGGGAGCTACGAGCAGTACTTC. Its translation is CSAPSATSGSYEQYF.

The chain is built from TRBV29-1 and TRBJ2-7, with 9 bases identical to TRBD1. Germline CDR1 is SQVTM and CDR2 is ANQGSEA. The length of the CDR3 is 13 residues. J lost 3 bases, V lost 4 bases, and 4 bases had no gene match. CDR3 in amino acids: CSVVGTGFYEQYF. DNA for the CDR3: TGCAGCGTTGTAGGGACAGGGTTCTACGAGCAGTACTTC.

There are many counts of this clonotype. The CDR3 sequence: CASSSGTSGMGETQYF. CDR3 nucleotides: TGTGCCAGCAGCTCCGGGACTAGCGGGATGGGAGAGACCCAGTACTTC. This chain connects TRBV12-3 or TRBV12-4 to TRBJ2-5, with 13 bases fitting TRBD2. With V trimmed by 6 bases and J by 4 bases, 8 bases remained unmatched. This CDR3 is built from 16 residues.

The chain has TRBV12-3 or TRBV12-4 and TRBJ1-5; D remains ambiguous. The CDR3 is 13 residues long. The V gene lost 2 bases and the J gene lost 2 bases, with 4 bases spanning the gap. CDR3 protein: CASSLSRNQPQHF. DNA for the CDR3: TGTGCCAGCAGTTTATCTCGCAATCAGCCCCAGCATTTT.

This clonotype occurred many times. The chain couples TRBV20-1 to TRBJ2-5, with D uncertain. The CDR3 has 12 amino acids. Trimming removed 6 bases at V and 1 base at J, with 9 bases between. CDR1 and CDR2 from the germline V gene are DFQATT and SNEGSKA (reference sequence). This CDR3 is CSAIPGQETQYF. CDR3 DNA sequence: TGCAGTGCAATTCCCGGCCAAGAGACCCAGTACTTC.

This chain links TRBV10-3 with TRBJ2-1; D possibly corresponds to TRBD2 (6 bases). The germline V gene encodes CDR1 ENHRY and CDR2 SYGVKD. V lost 6 bases and J 0 bases, leaving 15 bases between the germline ends. The CDR3 sequence is 16 residues long. CDR3 in amino acids: CAISGLAPSSYNEQFF. The DNA for the CDR3 is TGTGCCATCAGCGGCCTAGCGCCCAGCTCCTACAATGAGCAGTTCTTC.

This clonotype was recorded only once. The V and J genes are TRBV11-2 and TRBJ2-2; 11 positions match TRBD2. The CDR3 extends over 16 amino acids. Germline values: CDR1 SGHAT, CDR2 FQNNGV. After removal of 6 bases from V and 8 bases from J, the junction contained 11 bases not matched to a gene. CDR3 nucleotide sequence: TGTGCCAGCAGACCGGGACTAGCGGCAATTCGAGGGGAGCTGTTTTTT. It yields the protein CASRPGLAAIRGELFF.

This clonotype was seen ten or more times. This sequence joins TRBV20-1 and TRBJ2-7; 8 bases align to TRBD1. CDR1 is DFQATT, CDR2 SNEGSKA, per germline (reference sequence). This CDR3 has 13 amino acids. The V gene end was trimmed by 4 bases and the J gene end by 4 bases; junction bases not matched to a gene: 6. The CDR3 sequence: CSAMAGGGYEQYF. For the CDR3, the DNA is TGCAGTGCTATGGCAGGGGGCGGTTACGAGCAGTACTTC.

Only a few counts were recorded for this clonotype. This sequence joins TRBV12-3 or TRBV12-4 and TRBJ1-1, with no clear D. The length of the CDR3 is 16 residues. V gave up 4 bases and J gave up 0 bases, with 15 bases separating them. CDR3 loop: CASSWALSRLNTEAFF. The DNA of the CDR3 is TGTGCCAGCAGTTGGGCCCTTTCGAGATTGAACACTGAAGCTTTCTTT.

Remarks on this clonotype: A much larger clone lies a single base off, so this may be a read error. The chain has TRBV6-5 and TRBJ1-1; 7 nucleotides match TRBD1. This CDR3 spans 12 amino acids. Looked up from germline, CDR1 is MNHEY and CDR2 is SVGAGI. The CDR3 DNA follows: TGTGCCAGCAATTACAGGGGAACTGAAGCTTTCTTT. It yields the protein CASNYRGTEAFF.

This clonotype was counted a few times. The chain links TRBV7-9 to TRBJ1-2; D remains ambiguous. Per the germline V gene, CDR1 is SEHNR and CDR2 is FQNEAQ (reference sequence). The CDR3 length is 15 residues. The V gene lost 4 bases and the J gene lost 0 bases, with 12 bases spanning the gap. CDR3 in DNA: TGTGCCAGCAGCTATCCCTCGCAGGCTAACTATGGCTACACCTTC. Its translation: CASSYPSQANYGYTF.

Only a few counts were recorded for this clonotype. V and J are TRBV5-1 and TRBJ2-5, with TRBD2 identical over 11 bases. After removal of 4 bases from V and 2 bases from J, the junction contained 7 bases not matched to a gene. This CDR3 region has 16 residues. Germline V gives CDR1 SGHRS, CDR2 YFSETQ. CDR3 amino acids: CASSLETSGSQETQYF. The CDR3 nucleotides are TGCGCCAGCAGCCTCGAAACTAGCGGGAGTCAAGAGACCCAGTACTTC. Complete variable domain (other parts from reference TRBV5-1 and TRBJ2-5): KAGVTQTPRYLIKTRGQQVTLSCSPISGHRSVSWYQQTPGQGLQFLFEYFSETQRNKGNFPGRFSGRQFSNSRSEMNVSTLELGDSALYLCASSLETSGSQETQYFGPGTRLLVL.

The sample holds many counts of this clonotype. The chain employs TRBV12-3 or TRBV12-4 and TRBJ1-6, with a possible D match to TRBD1 (6 bases). V shed 4 bases and J shed 4 bases, with 8 bases lying between them. This CDR3 is built from 14 residues. The CDR3 nucleotides read TGTGCCAGCAGTTCAGGGGCGTATAATTCACCCCTCCACTTT. It encodes CASSSGAYNSPLHF.

The genes are TRBV5-1 and TRBJ1-2; D is undetermined. The ends were cut back, 1 base at V and 1 base at J, with 5 bases in the middle. The CDR3 is 13 amino acids. Looked up from germline, CDR1 is SGHRS and CDR2 is YFSETQ. CDR3 amino acids: CASSLWVNYGYTF. In DNA, the CDR3 is TGCGCCAGCAGCTTGTGGGTTAACTATGGCTACACCTTC.